Sequencing of this T cell receptor (beta chain) was carried out in a study of blood T cell repertoires in COVID-19 (TCRdb year 2020). In the study overall: Samples covering the acute and convalescent phases of COVID-19 were provided by collaborators in the United States, Italy and Spain. The repertoires were made available in a free public database intended to serve as a resource for research on the immune response to SARS-CoV-2. The prospective study material was composed of cDNA or gDNA derived from T cells, B-cell-depleted T cells, or PBMCs. The dataset comprised deeply sampled blood TCRbeta repertoires from subjects exposed to, actively infected with, or recovered from COVID-19. Where available, HLA class I and class II types were taken from metadata supplied by the sample provider and were not determined by assay-based typing. Samples came from the ongoing ImmuneRACE study (first 160 participants) plus 1,254 subjects from 6 global collaborators. Nearly every sample came with metadata listing a de-identified subject ID, COVID-19 status, age in years and sex.

Collaborating institutions collected whole blood in K2EDTA tubes following their own protocols. For TCRbeta analysis, collaborators shipped samples as frozen whole blood, isolated PBMCs, or DNA extracted from either of those sample types. TCRbeta CDR3 regions were amplified from genomic DNA by means of the immunoSEQ Assay, a bias-controlled multiplex PCR. The paper's processing steps were these. The number of nucleated cells in each sample was estimated by amplification of reference gene primers within the assay. To quantify the absolute abundance of each unique TCRbeta CDR3 rearrangement, sequence reads were collapsed and filtered. For each sample, productive Simpson clonality was calculated as the square root of Simpson's diversity index across productive rearrangements. TCRdb mirrors the immuneACCESS table, restricted to in-frame sequences. Some clones are absent from its copies; in checked studies, under half trace to an unresolved V gene, and the reason for the others is unknown. For V, J and clone size, that table is used; D and trimming come from the DNA. For this sample there are fewer than 70,000 clones; 65% to 90% appear just once. The ten largest clonotypes hold more than 20% of the sample.

Including cysteine and phenylalanine, the CDR3 has 14 amino acids. Of the read, only the CDR3 DNA is kept; its 42 bases are in frame from base 1. V drops 8 bases and J drops 3 bases, leaving 17 bases in between. CDR1 and CDR2 are drawn from the germline V gene: SGHVT, SQSDAQ. Findings and caveats that apply to the study as a whole: The amount of clinical and demographic metadata varied by source and participant and was provided uncurated.

Note on this clone: What antigen it recognizes has not been identified. Base qualities are not provided; no much larger clone lies one nucleotide away.

The sample taken for sequencing was peripheral blood. The sequence is built from TRBV7-4 and TRBJ2-7, and possibly TRBD1, on 7 matching bases. The sequence was collected from a man aged 50 to 60 with acute or convalescent COVID-19. The CDR3 amino acid sequence is: CASPRETGHYEQYF. The sequenced DNA is TGTGCCAGCCCCCGGGAGACAGGGCACTACGAGCAGTACTTC.